This T cell receptor (beta chain) was captured in a study of T cell changes during pregnancy in multiple sclerosis. Looked up from germline, CDR1 is SQVTM and CDR2 is ANQGSEA. V lost 3 bases, J lost 5 bases, and 7 bases lay in between. CDR3 length: 11 amino acids. TCRdb's copy holds only in-frame clones and misses some; the assay was immunoSEQ multiplex PCR. The sample yields tens of thousands of clones, approximately 90% seen once. The chain recombines TRBV29-1 with TRBJ1-1; perhaps TRBD1 as D (6 bases). This sample comprised CD4+ T cells from peripheral blood mononuclear cells, obtained in the second trimester of pregnancy. This receptor was obtained from a female donor with multiple sclerosis, enrolled in a pregnancy study. Here the CDR3 DNA reads TGCAGCGTTGACAGGGGTACTGAAGCTTTCTTT. Encoded protein: CSVDRGTEAFF.